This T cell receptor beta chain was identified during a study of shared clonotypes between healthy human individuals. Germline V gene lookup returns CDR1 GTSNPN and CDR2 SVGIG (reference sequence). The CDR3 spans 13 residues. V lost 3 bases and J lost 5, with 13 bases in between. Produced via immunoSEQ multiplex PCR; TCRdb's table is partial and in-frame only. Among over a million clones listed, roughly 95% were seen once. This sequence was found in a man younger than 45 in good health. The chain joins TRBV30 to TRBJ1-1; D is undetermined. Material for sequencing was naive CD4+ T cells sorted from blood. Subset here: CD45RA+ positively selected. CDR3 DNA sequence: TGTGCCTGGAGCCGAGGAGGAGTTACTGAAGCTTTCTTT. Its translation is CAWSRGGVTEAFF.